A single TCR beta chain is shown here with its context. The table lists this clonotype with many counts. The antigen it binds to is not known. The input lacks base qualities; no much larger clone sits a single base away. The sample originates from a study of T-cell reconstitution after alpha-beta-depleted transplantation in children (dated by TCRdb to 2015 to 2016). Describing the broader study: Using TCR repertoire profiling, the study quantitatively followed how T-cell immune reconstitution unfolded in children after TCRalphabeta/CD19-depleted allogeneic hematopoietic cell transplantation.

For CDR1 and CDR2, the germline V gene lists SGHRS and YFSETQ. The trim is 4 bases for V and 2 bases for J, with a gap of 9 bases between the germline ends. The CDR3 starts with the cysteine, ends with the phenylalanine, and has 13 residues. Only the CDR3 part of the read is kept: 39 bases, read in frame from the first base. The library was prepared using PCR. The data were produced on an Illumina HiSeq 2500. To normalize quantification of the TCRbeta repertoire, the TCR libraries were built with molecular barcoding that relied on unique molecular identifiers. TCRdb's own reprocessing of the public reads used fastp at Q25 and MiXCR and kept productive beta chains. CDR3 protein sequences are deduplicated, and each keeps its most common genes and DNA. The sample records about 400,000 distinct CDR3 sequences, roughly 22% of which are singletons. The ten most abundant clones make up less than 4.5% of the sample.

The origin of this receptor is a human donor who donated a stem cell graft to a child with acute myeloid leukemia. The chain couples TRBV5-1 to TRBJ1-2, with a tentative D gene TRBD1 over 6 matching bases. The specimen was PBMCs from the stem cell graft donor, collected from the stem cell graft. For the CDR3, the sequence is CASSVDRNYGYTF. The DNA is as follows: TGCGCCAGCAGCGTCGACAGGAACTATGGCTACACCTTC.